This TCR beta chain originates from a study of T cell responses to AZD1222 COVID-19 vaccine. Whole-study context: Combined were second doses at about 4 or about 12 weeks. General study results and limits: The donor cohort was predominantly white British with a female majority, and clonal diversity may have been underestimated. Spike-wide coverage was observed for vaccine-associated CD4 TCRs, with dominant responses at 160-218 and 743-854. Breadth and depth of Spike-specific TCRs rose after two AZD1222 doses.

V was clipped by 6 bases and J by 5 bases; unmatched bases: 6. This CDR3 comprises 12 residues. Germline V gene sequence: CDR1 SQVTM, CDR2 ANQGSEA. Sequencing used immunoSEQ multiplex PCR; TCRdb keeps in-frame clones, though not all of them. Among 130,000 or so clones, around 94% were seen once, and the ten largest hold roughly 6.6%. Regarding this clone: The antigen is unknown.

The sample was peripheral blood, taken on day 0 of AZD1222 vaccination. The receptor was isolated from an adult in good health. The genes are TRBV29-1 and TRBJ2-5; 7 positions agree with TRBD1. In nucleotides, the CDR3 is TGCAGCGTCAAGGCCAGGGGGGAGACCCAGTACTTC. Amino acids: CSVKARGETQYF.